This T cell receptor (beta chain) was sequenced during a study of blood T cells in healthy people across ages. Study conclusions and caveats: Versus aged donors, long-lived donors had higher diversity and more naive CD4+ cells. PBMC samples, being unsorted, prevented any conclusive comparison of naive and antigen-experienced cells.

This clonotype was picked up many times. Its target is not known. The CDR3 length is 16 residues. Trimming shortened V by 5 bases and J by 1 base, and 15 bases separated the two germline ends. The V gene's germline CDR1 is ENHRY and CDR2 SYGVKD. A sample-barcoded 5' primer and a J-beta primer mix were used in a second PCR of roughly 7 to 11 cycles. From the 5' RACE reads, TCRdb called clonotypes with MiXCR, one entry per CDR3 protein. Of approximately 940,000 distinct CDR3 sequences listed, around 48% are singletons. The chain joins TRBV10-3 to TRBJ2-1; D gene uncertain. The sequenced sample was blood. The clonotype was recovered from a young man in good health. In DNA, the CDR3 is TGTGCCATCAGTCTCAGACTTTTCCTATCCTACAATGAGCAGTTCTTC. Its translation is CAISLRLFLSYNEQFF.